This T cell receptor beta chain was recovered during a study of T cell repertoires in cytomegalovirus infection. Of note for this clonotype: Antigen: not known.

The CDR3 is 15 amino acids. Trimming removed 3 bases at V and 1 base at J, with 12 bases between. Study findings and constraints: It was HLA-C-restricted CMV-specific TCR beta clonotypes that dominated the response ex vivo.

TCRdb analysed the reads with MiXCR anew, one entry per CDR3 protein. The data contain about 120,000 distinct CDR3 sequences, over 9.5% of them singletons. The rearrangement uses TRBV12-3 or TRBV12-4 and TRBJ1-1, with D possibly matching TRBD1 (6 bases). The sequence derives from a human donor in good health (CMV status not recorded). Some clones in this sample may be carry-over from other donors' samples. Sequencing used PBMCs, sequenced either directly or after in vitro stimulation (not recorded which). The CDR3 nucleotides are TGTGCCAGCAGTTTGTCACAGGGACCGAACACTGAAGCTTTCTTT. It codes for CASSLSQGPNTEAFF.